This TCR beta chain is from a study of regulatory T cells in long-lasting Graves disease. There are many counts of this clonotype. For TCR beta, libraries came from iRepertoire HTBI primers and Arm-PCR of CDR3 regions. MiXCR was run by TCRdb on the multiplex PCR reads, yielding one entry per CDR3 protein. This sample carries around 420,000 distinct CDR3 sequences, about a sixth of them seen once, and the ten largest clones take 22%. Stated time point: newly diagnosed GD, antithyroid drugs for less than 3 months. After RNA was extracted from PBMCs, the TCR library was made from it. Each patient gave approximately 9.2 milliliters of EDTA-anticoagulated peripheral blood. The CDR3 sequence is 13 residues long. The V segment lost 7 bases and the J segment 8 bases; nucleotides outside the gene matches: 8.

Sequencing used peripheral blood mononuclear cells (PBMCs), obtained at new diagnosis, from a patient treated with antithyroid drugs. This receptor was obtained from a female donor with Graves disease. The chain carries TRBV12-3 or TRBV12-4 and TRBJ1-2; 9 bases line up with TRBD1. CDR3 sequence: CASTEGTGSGYTF. DNA of the CDR3: TGTGCCAGCACCGAGGGGACAGGGTCCGGCTACACCTTC.